The present TCR beta chain was sequenced within a study of PD-1 blockade in classical Hodgkin lymphoma. Study-level results: Newly diagnosed patients were said to have less baseline TCR diversity than healthy donors did. Repertoire differences have undefined causes, possibly disease activity or prior therapy.

CDR1 and CDR2 (germline): SGHRS, YFSETQ. The CDR3 has 15 amino acids. The V and J ends lost 0 bases and 6 bases respectively, with 13 bases between them. This clone was counted a single time. Its antigen is as yet unknown. Every patient relapsed after autologous stem cell transplantation, and brentuximab vedotin exposure varied. Assay: immunoSEQ multiplex PCR; the TCRdb copy retains only in-frame clones and omits some. The table records roughly 32,000 clones, 65% to 90% of them present only once. The TCR was taken from a human donor with classical Hodgkin lymphoma. The starting material was peripheral blood mononuclear cells (PBMCs), obtained at baseline. J is TRBJ2-1 and V is TRBV5-1; D may be TRBD1 (6 bases). CDR3 sequence reads: CASSLAGVRVNEQFF. Written as DNA, the CDR3 is TGCGCCAGCAGCTTGGCAGGGGTCAGAGTCAATGAGCAGTTCTTC.